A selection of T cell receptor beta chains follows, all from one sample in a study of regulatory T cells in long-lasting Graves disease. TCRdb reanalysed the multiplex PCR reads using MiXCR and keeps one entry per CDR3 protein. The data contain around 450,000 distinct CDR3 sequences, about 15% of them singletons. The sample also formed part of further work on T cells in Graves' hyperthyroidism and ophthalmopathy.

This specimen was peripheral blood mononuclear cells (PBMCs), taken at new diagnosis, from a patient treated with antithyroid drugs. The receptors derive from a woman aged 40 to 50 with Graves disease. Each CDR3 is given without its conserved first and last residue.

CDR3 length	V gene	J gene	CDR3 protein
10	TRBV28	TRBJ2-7	AWGDISYEQY
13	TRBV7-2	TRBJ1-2	ASSPATGINYGYT
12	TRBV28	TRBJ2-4	ASKTSGSRDIQY
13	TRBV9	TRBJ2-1	ASSVLQGFNNEQF
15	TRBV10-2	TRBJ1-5	ASSYFAGTGRNQPQH
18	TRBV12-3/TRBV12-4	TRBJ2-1	ASSGGTGKLTSGVYNEQF
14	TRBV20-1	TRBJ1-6	SARDPGTGNNSPLH
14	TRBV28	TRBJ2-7	ASNNRAGTGPYEQY
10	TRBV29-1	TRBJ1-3	SVEGPGNTIY
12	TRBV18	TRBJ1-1	ASSPTVQNTEAF
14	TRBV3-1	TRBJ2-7	ASIRYRDSVTYEQY
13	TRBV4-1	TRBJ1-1	ASSQGITGNTEAF
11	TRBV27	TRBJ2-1	ASSLGSRLEQF
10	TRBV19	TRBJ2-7	ASTPDGYEQY
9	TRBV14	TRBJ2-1	ASSQAVEQF
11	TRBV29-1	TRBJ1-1	SVPGTGWTEAF
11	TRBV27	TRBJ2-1	ASIGVLGNEQF
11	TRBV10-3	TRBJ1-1	AIRETANTEAF
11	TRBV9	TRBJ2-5	ASSGPNQETQY
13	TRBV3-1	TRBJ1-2	ASSRGTGVYYGYT
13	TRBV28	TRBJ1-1	ASSPRVGWGTEAF
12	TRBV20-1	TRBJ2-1	SASTSGRTYEQF
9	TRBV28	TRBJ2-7	ASSSSDEQY
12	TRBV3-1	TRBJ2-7	ASSQGTSPYEQY
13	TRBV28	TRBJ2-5	ASSPPGGKQETQY
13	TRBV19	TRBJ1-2	ASTPDPGGNYGYT
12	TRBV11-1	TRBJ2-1	ASGPGLEYNEQF
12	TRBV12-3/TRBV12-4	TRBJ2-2	ASSERGRTGELF
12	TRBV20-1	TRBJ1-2	SARVGQAGYGYT
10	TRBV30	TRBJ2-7	AWSVLTYEQY
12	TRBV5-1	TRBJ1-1	ASSSGTLNTEAF
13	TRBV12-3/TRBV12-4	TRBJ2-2	ASSRGLSNTGELF
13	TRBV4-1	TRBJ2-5	ASRLTGLTQETQY